These 9 T cell receptor beta chains were all obtained from the same sample, sequenced in a study of cytomegalovirus exposure and HLA in healthy donors. 13 Jbeta primers and 60 Vbeta primers were used for the PCR. Sequenced by immunoSEQ multiplex PCR; TCRdb stores in-frame clones only, minus some. The data show approximately 150,000 clones, just under 85% seen once. The sequenced sample consisted of PBMCs. These receptors originate from a girl aged 5-17 years in good health and CMV-seropositive.

This chain links TRBV6-6 with TRBJ1-2; possible D gene TRBD1, 5 bases. The CDR3 spans 16 residues. From germline, CDR1 is MNHNY and CDR2 SVGAGI (reference sequence). The ends were cut back, 0 bases at V and 8 bases at J, with 19 bases in the middle. CDR3 region: CASSYSDPGGSGGYTF. The CDR3 DNA is TGTGCCAGCAGTTACTCGGATCCGGGGGGGTCGGGAGGCTACACCTTC.

The genes are TRBV25-1 and TRBJ1-1; D uncertain. CDR1 MGHDK and CDR2 SYGVNS come from the germline V gene. This CDR3 comprises 12 residues. Trimming cost V 5 bases and J 5 bases, with 9 bases left between them. In DNA form, the CDR3 reads TGTGCCAGCAGTCCCGGGTTGACTGAAGCTTTCTTT. It codes for CASSPGLTEAFF. Supplemented by reference TRBV25-1 and TRBJ1-1, the full variable domain reads EADIYQTPRYLVIGTGKKITLECSQTMGHDKMYWYQQDPGMELHLIHYSYGVNSTEKGDLSSESTVSRIRTEHFPLTLESARPSHTSQYLCASSPGLTEAFFGQGTRLTVV.

The V and J genes are TRBV7-2 and TRBJ1-1; the D is unclear. Germline V gene data show CDR1 as SGHTA and CDR2 as FQGNSA. This CDR3 is 14 amino acids long. V was trimmed by 6 bases and J by 6 bases, leaving 17 bases between them. For the CDR3, the DNA is TGTGCCAGCAGTATACAAATAGCGGGTGCTGAAGCTTTCTTT. As protein: CASSIQIAGAEAFF.

The chain is built from TRBV23-1 and TRBJ1-6; TRBD1 might be the D (6 bases). TRBV23-1 is given ORF status, its function remaining uncertain. V was pared by 0 bases and J by 11 bases, with 26 bases between. The CDR3 spans 19 residues. The DNA of the CDR3 is TGCGCCAGCAGTCAATCGATTCGGTTGTATCGACAGGTCAATCCACCCCTCCACTTT. Translating gives CASSQSIRLYRQVNPPLHF.

The chain has TRBV11-1 and TRBJ1-1; unclear D gene. The germline V gene encodes CDR1 SGHAT and CDR2 FQDESV (reference sequence). V dropped 4 bases and J dropped 6 bases, with 6 bases sitting between them. The CDR3 runs 11 residues. CDR3 bases: TGTGCCAGCAGCTCTGGAGCTGAAGCTTTCTTT. Its protein product is CASSSGAEAFF.

The sample holds one count of this clone. The J gene is TRBJ2-1, the V gene TRBV27; D possibly corresponds to TRBD2 (6 bases). The length of the CDR3 is 15 residues. Germline CDR1 and CDR2: MNHEY and SMNVEV (reference sequence). V was pared by 10 bases and J by 2 bases, with 18 bases between. The CDR3 nucleotides read TGTGCCACCGCCCACCCGGGGGAGACCTACAATGAGCAGTTCTTC. Translating gives CATAHPGETYNEQFF.

The chain employs TRBV5-1 and TRBJ1-5, with D unclear. With 3 bases removed from V and 2 bases from J, the gap between germline ends came to 9 bases. The CDR3 loop spans 14 amino acids. Germline V gene data show CDR1 as SGHRS and CDR2 as YFSETQ. CDR3 bases: TGCGCCAGCAGCTCCGGGTCCGGCAATCAGCCCCAGCATTTT. It is translated as CASSSGSGNQPQHF.

CDR3 DNA sequence: TGCGCCAGCAGCGGGGACAGGGAGTTGAACACTGAAGCTTTCTTT. It translates to CASSGDRELNTEAFF. The chain has TRBV5-1 and TRBJ1-1; 9 bases map to TRBD1. CDR1 SGHRS and CDR2 YFSETQ come from the germline V gene. The CDR3 contains 15 residues. With 4 bases clipped from V and 0 bases from J, the junction kept 4 bases outside the gene matches.

The CDR3 DNA reads TGTGCCAGCCGACGGGGGGGAACCACTGAAAAACTGTTTTTT. Translated, it gives CASRRGGTTEKLFF. V usage is TRBV7-9 and J usage is TRBJ1-4, with a possible D match to TRBD1 (5 bases). The length of the CDR3 is 14 residues. Trimming cost V 8 bases and J 7 bases, with 17 bases left between them. Germline CDR1 reads SEHNR; CDR2 reads FQNEAQ (reference sequence).